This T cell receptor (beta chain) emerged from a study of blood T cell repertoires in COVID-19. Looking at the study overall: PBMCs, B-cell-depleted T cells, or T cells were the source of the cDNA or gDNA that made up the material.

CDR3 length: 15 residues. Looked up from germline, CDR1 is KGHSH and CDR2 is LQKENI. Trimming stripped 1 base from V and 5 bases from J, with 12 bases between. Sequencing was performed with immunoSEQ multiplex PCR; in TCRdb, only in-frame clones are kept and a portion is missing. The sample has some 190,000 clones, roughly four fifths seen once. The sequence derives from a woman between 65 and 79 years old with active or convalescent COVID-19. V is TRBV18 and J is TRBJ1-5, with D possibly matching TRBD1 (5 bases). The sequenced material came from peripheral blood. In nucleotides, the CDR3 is TGTGCCAGCTCACCACAAGGACACTTTGATCAGCCCCAGCATTTT. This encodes CASSPQGHFDQPQHF.